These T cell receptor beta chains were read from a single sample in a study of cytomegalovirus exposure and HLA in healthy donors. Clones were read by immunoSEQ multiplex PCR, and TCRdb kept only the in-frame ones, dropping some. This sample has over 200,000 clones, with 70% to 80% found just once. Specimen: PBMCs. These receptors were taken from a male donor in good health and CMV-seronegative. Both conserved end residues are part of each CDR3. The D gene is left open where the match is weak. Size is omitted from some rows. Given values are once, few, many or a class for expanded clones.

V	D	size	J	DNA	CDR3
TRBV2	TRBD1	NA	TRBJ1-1	TGTGCCAGCAGTGAGGACAGGGGGCCAGGTGAAGCTTTCTTT	CASSEDRGPGEAFF
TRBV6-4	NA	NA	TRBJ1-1	TGTGCCAGCAGTAGAATAGGGGGCACTGAAGCTTTCTTT	CASSRIGGTEAFF
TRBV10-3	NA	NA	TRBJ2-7	TGTGCCATCAGTTATCACCAGAACTACGAGCAGTACTTC	CAISYHQNYEQYF
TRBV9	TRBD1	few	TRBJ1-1	TGTGCCAGCAGCGGGCCCGGGACAGGCTTTAACACTGAAGCTTTCTTT	CASSGPGTGFNTEAFF
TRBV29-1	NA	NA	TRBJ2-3	TGCAGCGTGGGGGGTATCACAGATACGCAGTATTTT	CSVGGITDTQYF
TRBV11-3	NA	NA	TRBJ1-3	TGTGCCAGCAGCTTTGGGGGCGGTGGAAACACCATATATTTT	CASSFGGGGNTIYF
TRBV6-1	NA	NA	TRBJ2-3	TGTGCCAGCAGTGATGTGGGAGAAGGCACAGATACGCAGTATTTT	CASSDVGEGTDTQYF
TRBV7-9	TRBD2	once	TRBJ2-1	TGTGCCAGCAGCTTAGGGACTAGCGGGAGTAATGAGCAGTTCTTC	CASSLGTSGSNEQFF
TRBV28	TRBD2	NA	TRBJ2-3	TGTGCCAGCAGTTTATTTACGGGCACGGGGGGAGTAGGAGCAGATACGCAGTATTTT	CASSLFTGTGGVGADTQYF
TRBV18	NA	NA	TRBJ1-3	TGTGCCAGCTCACAGTCTGCAAGGAGCAACTCTGGAAACACCATATATTTT	CASSQSARSNSGNTIYF
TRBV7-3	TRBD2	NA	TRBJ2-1	TGTGCCAGCAGCTACGCAGGAGCGGGGGTTCGATACAATGAGCAGTTCTTC	CASSYAGAGVRYNEQFF
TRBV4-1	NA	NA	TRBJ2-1	TGCGCCACCAAGGGGTCGGACTACAATGAGCAGTTCTTC	CATKGSDYNEQFF
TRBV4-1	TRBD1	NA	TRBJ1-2	TGCGCCAGCAGCCAGACCATTGGACAGGTATGGTCTAACTATGGCTACACCTTC	CASSQTIGQVWSNYGYTF
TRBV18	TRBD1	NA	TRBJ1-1	TGTGCCAGCTCCCCGGGACAGCTGAACACTGAAGCTTTCTTT	CASSPGQLNTEAFF
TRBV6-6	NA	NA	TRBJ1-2	TGTGCCAGCAGTGACTCCTTGGGGGCACCATATGGCTACACCTTC	CASSDSLGAPYGYTF
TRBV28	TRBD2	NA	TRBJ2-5	TGTGCCAGCACCCCTTTCCTGGAGAGCGGGAGTCCCACAGAGACCCAGTACTTC	CASTPFLESGSPTETQYF
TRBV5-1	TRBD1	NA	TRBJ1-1	TGCGCCAGCAGCTTGGCTGACAGGGGGAACACTGAAGCTTTCTTT	CASSLADRGNTEAFF
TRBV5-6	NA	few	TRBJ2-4	TGTGCCAGCAGCTTGGCGACTGAGATAGCCAAAAACATTCAGTACTTC	CASSLATEIAKNIQYF
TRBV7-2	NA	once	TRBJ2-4	TGTGCCAGCAGCTTAACCTTCAATAGCGTTAACATTCAGTACTTC	CASSLTFNSVNIQYF
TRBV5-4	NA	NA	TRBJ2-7	TGTGCCAGCAGCCCAGAAGGGGCTAGCTCCTACGAGCAGTACTTC	CASSPEGASSYEQYF
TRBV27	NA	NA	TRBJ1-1	TGTGCCAGCAGCTCGGGTCTTATCAACACTGAAGCTTTCTTT	CASSSGLINTEAFF
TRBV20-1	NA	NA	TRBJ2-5	TGCAGTGCTACCCCTCTCGAGACCCAGTACTTC	CSATPLETQYF
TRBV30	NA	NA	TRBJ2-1	TGTGCCTGGACATACAGAGTTGATGAGCAGTTCTTC	CAWTYRVDEQFF
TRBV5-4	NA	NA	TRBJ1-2	TGTGCCAGCAGCTTGACGGACACTGGCTACACCTTC	CASSLTDTGYTF
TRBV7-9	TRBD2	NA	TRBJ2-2	TGTGCCATTCGGGCTAGCGGAGTGGGAGGGGAGCTGTTTTTT	CAIRASGVGGELFF
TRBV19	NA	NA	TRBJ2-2	TGTGCCAGTACCCCACTCCGGGGGATTTTTAACGGGGAGCTGTTTTTT	CASTPLRGIFNGELFF
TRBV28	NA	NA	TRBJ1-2	TGTGCCAGCAGCCGCCGTGGGGGGGTTAGTGGCTACACCTTC	CASSRRGGVSGYTF
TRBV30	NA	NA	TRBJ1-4	TGTGCCTGGAGCGATAACAGGGTGGTACGTGAAAAACTGTTTTTT	CAWSDNRVVREKLFF
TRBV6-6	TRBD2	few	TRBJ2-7	TGTGCCAGCAGTTTCGGACTAGCGGCACGAGGGGAGCAGTACTTC	CASSFGLAARGEQYF
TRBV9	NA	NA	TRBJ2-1	TGTGCCAGCAGCCATCAAATGGGGACTTCCTTCTTCCAGGAGCAGTTCTTC	CASSHQMGTSFFQEQFF
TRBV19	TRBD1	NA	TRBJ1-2	TGTGCCAGTAGTATCGGGGGACAGGGGAATCCTGGCTACACCTTC	CASSIGGQGNPGYTF
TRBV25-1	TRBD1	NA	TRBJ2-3	TGTGCCAGCAGTTGGGACAGGGGGCCCGCGAGTTCGTATTTT	CASSWDRGPASSYF
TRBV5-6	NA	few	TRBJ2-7	TGTGCCAGCAGCTCGGGGTTGAACTCCTACGAGCAGTACTTC	CASSSGLNSYEQYF
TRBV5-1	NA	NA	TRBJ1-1	TGCGCCAGCAGTGCTAACGGGGGGAGCGGCACTGAAGCTTTCTTT	CASSANGGSGTEAFF
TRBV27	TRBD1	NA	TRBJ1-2	TGTGCCAGCAGTCCAAGGACAGGGCTCGGCTACACCTTC	CASSPRTGLGYTF
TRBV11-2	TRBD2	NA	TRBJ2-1	TGTGCCAGCAGCTCCTTCGGAAAACTAGCGGTCTCCCCCTCCAATGAGCAGTTCTTC	CASSSFGKLAVSPSNEQFF
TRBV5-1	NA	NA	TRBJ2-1	TGCGCCAGTAGACTAACGGGAGCTTCGGATGAGCAGTTCTTC	CASRLTGASDEQFF
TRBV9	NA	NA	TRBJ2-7	TGTGCCAGCAGCGTAGAACTTTTACAGACCTACGAGCAGTACTTC	CASSVELLQTYEQYF
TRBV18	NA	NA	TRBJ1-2	TGTGCCAGCTCACCACGAGTTTTAAGTACAGGTCAAGGCTATGGCTACACCTTC	CASSPRVLSTGQGYGYTF
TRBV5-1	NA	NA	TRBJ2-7	TGCGCCAGCAGCTGGCGGGGACCTCGGGAATCCGAGCAGTACTTC	CASSWRGPRESEQYF
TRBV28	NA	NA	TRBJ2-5	TGTGCCAGCAGTTCTAGCGCGACCCAGTACTTC	CASSSSATQYF
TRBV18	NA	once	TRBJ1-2	TGTGCCAGCTCAAAGACACAAAGAGAAGATGGCTACACCTTC	CASSKTQREDGYTF
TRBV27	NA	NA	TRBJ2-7	TGTGCCAGCAGTTTGGGCCGGACCTACGAGCAGTACTTC	CASSLGRTYEQYF
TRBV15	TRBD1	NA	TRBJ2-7	TGTGCCACCGGCAGAGCCCGGACAGGGGTGTACGAGCAGTACTTC	CATGRARTGVYEQYF
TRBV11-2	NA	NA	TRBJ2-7	TGTGCCAGCAGCTTTACTTCGGAGTACGAGCAGTACTTC	CASSFTSEYEQYF
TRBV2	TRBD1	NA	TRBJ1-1	TGTGCCAGCACTTGGGACAGCTTCACTGAAGCTTTCTTT	CASTWDSFTEAFF
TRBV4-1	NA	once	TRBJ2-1	TGCGCCAGCAGCCAAGAGGTGGGACTCGCGCAGAACAATGAGCAGTTCTTC	CASSQEVGLAQNNEQFF
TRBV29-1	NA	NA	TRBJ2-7	TGCAGCGTAACCGGGACTTACTACGAGCAGTACTTC	CSVTGTYYEQYF
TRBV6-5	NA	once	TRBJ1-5	TGTGCCAGCAGTTTCAGAGGGAGTCAGCCCCAGCATTTT	CASSFRGSQPQHF
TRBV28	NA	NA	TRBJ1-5	TGTGCCAGCAGTTCAAAACTTACAGGAAATAGCAATCAGCCCCAGCATTTT	CASSSKLTGNSNQPQHF
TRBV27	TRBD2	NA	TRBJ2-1	TGTGCCAGCAGTAGGACCGGGACTAGCGGGACTCACAATGAGCAGTTCTTC	CASSRTGTSGTHNEQFF